This T cell receptor beta chain was retrieved from a study of blood T cell repertoires in COVID-19. Study summary: Material from acute and convalescent COVID-19 was sourced from the United States, Italy and Spain. PBMCs, B-cell-depleted T cells, or T cells were the source of the cDNA or gDNA that made up the material.

J was trimmed by 7 bases and V by 4 bases; bases with no gene match: 5. Germline values: CDR1 KGHSH, CDR2 LQKENI. The CDR3 is made up of 14 amino acids. Original handling: The authors estimated nucleated cell counts from reference gene primer amplification. Clones were read by immunoSEQ multiplex PCR, and TCRdb kept only the in-frame ones, dropping some. V, J and clone size are those of that table, while D and trimming were read from the DNA. This sample has around 300,000 clones; around nine tenths occur once, and the top ten carry around 4%. Specimen: peripheral blood. The chain employs TRBV18 and TRBJ1-2; 11 nucleotides match TRBD1. The sequence came from a woman in her fifties or sixties with active or convalescent COVID-19. CDR3 sequence (DNA): TGTGCCAGCTCACTACAAGGGACAGGGGGTGGCTACACCTTC. As protein: CASSLQGTGGGYTF.